This is a list of T cell receptor beta chains from one sample in a study of blood T cell repertoires in COVID-19. TCRdb keeps only in-frame clones here, not all; method: immunoSEQ multiplex PCR. The sample consists of about 140,000 clones, roughly 86% of them appearing once. What was sequenced was peripheral blood. These receptors were taken from a man over 45 with active or convalescent COVID-19. Both conserved end residues are part of each CDR3. The D gene is left open where the match is weak. Clone sizes are given selectively: once, few, many, or a class where the clone is expanded.

clone size: -; D gene: -; J gene: TRBJ1-1; V gene: TRBV4-1; CDR3 length: 15; CDR3 protein: CASSQEGPGSTEAFF; CDR3 DNA: TGCGCCAGCAGCCAAGAAGGCCCGGGGTCCACTGAAGCTTTCTTT
clone size: -; D gene: -; J gene: TRBJ2-5; V gene: TRBV19; CDR3 length: 13; CDR3 protein: CASSIGGQETQYF; CDR3 DNA: TGTGCCAGTAGTATCGGGGGCCAAGAGACCCAGTACTTC
clone size: once; D gene: -; J gene: TRBJ2-1; V gene: TRBV9; CDR3 length: 19; CDR3 protein: CASSVEGQGAFGRASEQFF; CDR3 DNA: TGTGCCAGCAGCGTAGAGGGGCAGGGGGCTTTTGGGAGGGCAAGTGAGCAGTTCTTC
clone size: -; D gene: -; J gene: TRBJ2-6; V gene: TRBV5-1; CDR3 length: 17; CDR3 protein: CASSYQDSFSGANVLTF; CDR3 DNA: TGCGCCAGCAGCTACCAGGACAGCTTCTCTGGGGCCAACGTCCTGACTTTC
clone size: few; D gene: TRBD1; J gene: TRBJ2-2; V gene: TRBV3-1/TRBV3-2; CDR3 length: 14; CDR3 protein: CASRDRGLTGELFF; CDR3 DNA: TGTGCCAGCAGGGACAGGGGGCTTACCGGGGAGCTGTTTTTT
clone size: -; D gene: TRBD1; J gene: TRBJ1-5; V gene: TRBV28; CDR3 length: 17; CDR3 protein: CASSLYPGQGSNQPQHF; CDR3 DNA: TGTGCCAGCAGTTTATACCCGGGACAGGGTAGCAATCAGCCCCAGCATTTT
clone size: -; D gene: -; J gene: TRBJ1-3; V gene: TRBV27; CDR3 length: 16; CDR3 protein: CASRRTGRESGNTIYF; CDR3 DNA: TGTGCCAGCAGACGTACAGGGAGGGAGTCTGGAAACACCATATATTTT
clone size: -; D gene: -; J gene: TRBJ1-5; V gene: TRBV7-9; CDR3 length: 14; CDR3 protein: CASSLGGGGQPQHF; CDR3 DNA: TGTGCCAGCAGCTTAGGGGGGGGTGGTCAGCCCCAGCATTTT
clone size: -; D gene: TRBD2; J gene: TRBJ2-2; V gene: TRBV2; CDR3 length: 15; CDR3 protein: CASKLAGVLTGELFF; CDR3 DNA: TGTGCCAGCAAACTAGCGGGAGTCCTCACCGGGGAGCTGTTTTTT
clone size: -; D gene: TRBD1; J gene: TRBJ2-7; V gene: TRBV28; CDR3 length: 16; CDR3 protein: CASTRGGTGGSYEQYF; CDR3 DNA: TGTGCCAGCACCCGTGGAGGGACAGGGGGCTCCTACGAGCAGTACTTC
clone size: -; D gene: -; J gene: TRBJ1-4; V gene: TRBV7-9; CDR3 length: 16; CDR3 protein: CASSLGQGGNNEKLFF; CDR3 DNA: TGTGCCAGCAGCTTAGGCCAGGGAGGGAATAATGAAAAACTGTTTTTT
clone size: -; D gene: TRBD1; J gene: TRBJ2-5; V gene: TRBV10-3; CDR3 length: 15; CDR3 protein: CAISESTGLGETQYF; CDR3 DNA: TGTGCCATCAGTGAGTCGACAGGGCTGGGGGAGACCCAGTACTTC
clone size: -; D gene: -; J gene: TRBJ1-1; V gene: TRBV5-1; CDR3 length: 15; CDR3 protein: CASSLGWQMNTEAFF; CDR3 DNA: TGCGCCAGCAGCTTGGGGTGGCAGATGAACACTGAAGCTTTCTTT
clone size: -; D gene: TRBD1; J gene: TRBJ1-1; V gene: TRBV18; CDR3 length: 14; CDR3 protein: CASSPVGTASEAFF; CDR3 DNA: TGTGCCAGCTCACCCGTCGGGACAGCCTCTGAAGCTTTCTTT
clone size: -; D gene: TRBD2; J gene: TRBJ2-1; V gene: TRBV2; CDR3 length: 12; CDR3 protein: CASGGLVNEQFF; CDR3 DNA: TGTGCCAGCGGTGGACTAGTCAATGAGCAGTTCTTC
clone size: -; D gene: TRBD1; J gene: TRBJ1-4; V gene: TRBV5-4; CDR3 length: 16; CDR3 protein: CASSPGQGGSNEKLFF; CDR3 DNA: TGTGCCAGCAGCCCCGGACAGGGTGGGAGTAATGAAAAACTGTTTTTT
clone size: -; D gene: TRBD1; J gene: TRBJ1-2; V gene: TRBV19; CDR3 length: 14; CDR3 protein: CASGQTGGRYGYTF; CDR3 DNA: TGTGCCAGTGGACAAACAGGGGGCCGCTATGGCTACACCTTC
clone size: -; D gene: TRBD1; J gene: TRBJ1-5; V gene: TRBV27; CDR3 length: 15; CDR3 protein: CASSPTGANNQPQHF; CDR3 DNA: TGTGCCAGCAGTCCGACAGGGGCGAACAATCAGCCCCAGCATTTT
clone size: few; D gene: -; J gene: TRBJ2-6; V gene: TRBV4-2; CDR3 length: 17; CDR3 protein: CASSPTIPGSGANVLTF; CDR3 DNA: TGTGCCAGCAGCCCCACAATCCCCGGGTCTGGGGCCAACGTCCTGACTTTC
clone size: -; D gene: TRBD2; J gene: TRBJ2-1; V gene: TRBV5-1; CDR3 length: 16; CDR3 protein: CASAWGTSGSGNEQFF; CDR3 DNA: TGCGCCAGCGCCTGGGGGACTAGCGGGAGCGGGAATGAGCAGTTCTTC
clone size: -; D gene: TRBD2; J gene: TRBJ2-5; V gene: TRBV7-9; CDR3 length: 16; CDR3 protein: CASSLGSGPGVETQYF; CDR3 DNA: TGTGCCAGCAGCTTAGGTAGCGGGCCAGGCGTAGAGACCCAGTACTTC
clone size: -; D gene: TRBD2; J gene: TRBJ2-2; V gene: TRBV7-6; CDR3 length: 17; CDR3 protein: CASSSGLAGVFAGELFF; CDR3 DNA: TGTGCCAGCAGCTCGGGACTAGCGGGAGTTTTCGCCGGGGAGCTGTTTTTT
clone size: -; D gene: -; J gene: TRBJ1-5; V gene: TRBV7-8; CDR3 length: 15; CDR3 protein: CASSLAGGSNQPQHF; CDR3 DNA: TGTGCCAGCAGCTTAGCAGGGGGTAGCAATCAGCCCCAGCATTTT
clone size: -; D gene: -; J gene: TRBJ2-6; V gene: TRBV5-6; CDR3 length: 14; CDR3 protein: CASSYFSGANVLTF; CDR3 DNA: TGTGCCAGCAGTTACTTCTCTGGGGCCAACGTCCTGACTTTC
clone size: -; D gene: TRBD2; J gene: TRBJ2-5; V gene: TRBV5-4; CDR3 length: 15; CDR3 protein: CASSRPGLAWETQYF; CDR3 DNA: TGTGCCAGCAGCCGCCCGGGACTAGCGTGGGAGACCCAGTACTTC
clone size: -; D gene: -; J gene: TRBJ1-1; V gene: TRBV10-2; CDR3 length: 14; CDR3 protein: CASRRGPLADEAFF; CDR3 DNA: TGCGCCAGCAGGCGGGGTCCCCTCGCGGATGAAGCTTTCTTT
clone size: -; D gene: -; J gene: TRBJ2-5; V gene: TRBV7-9; CDR3 length: 14; CDR3 protein: CASSLIGSEETQYF; CDR3 DNA: TGTGCCAGCAGCTTAATCGGTAGCGAAGAGACCCAGTACTTC
clone size: -; D gene: TRBD2; J gene: TRBJ2-7; V gene: TRBV6-2/TRBV6-3; CDR3 length: 14; CDR3 protein: CASSHPGTSYEQYF; CDR3 DNA: TGTGCCAGCAGTCACCCCGGGACTAGCTACGAGCAGTACTTC
clone size: -; D gene: -; J gene: TRBJ2-1; V gene: TRBV13; CDR3 length: 12; CDR3 protein: CASSPGVNEQFF; CDR3 DNA: TGTGCCAGCAGCCCGGGGGTCAATGAGCAGTTCTTC
clone size: -; D gene: TRBD2; J gene: TRBJ2-7; V gene: TRBV5-4; CDR3 length: 14; CDR3 protein: CASSPAGVGYEQYF; CDR3 DNA: TGTGCCAGCAGCCCAGCGGGAGTCGGCTACGAGCAGTACTTC
clone size: -; D gene: TRBD1; J gene: TRBJ2-3; V gene: TRBV11-2; CDR3 length: 15; CDR3 protein: CASSLVTGFPDTQYF; CDR3 DNA: TGTGCCAGCAGCTTGGTGACAGGGTTTCCAGATACGCAGTATTTT
clone size: -; D gene: TRBD1; J gene: TRBJ1-5; V gene: TRBV27; CDR3 length: 15; CDR3 protein: CASSADRGSNQPQHF; CDR3 DNA: TGTGCCAGCAGTGCCGACAGGGGTAGCAATCAGCCCCAGCATTTT
clone size: -; D gene: -; J gene: TRBJ1-1; V gene: TRBV2; CDR3 length: 15; CDR3 protein: CATTTAVPGDTEAFF; CDR3 DNA: TGTGCCACCACGACCGCAGTCCCCGGGGACACTGAAGCTTTCTTT
clone size: -; D gene: TRBD2; J gene: TRBJ2-3; V gene: TRBV6-5; CDR3 length: 15; CDR3 protein: CASSYEAGGTDTQYF; CDR3 DNA: TGTGCCAGCAGTTACGAAGCGGGAGGTACAGATACGCAGTATTTT
clone size: -; D gene: TRBD1; J gene: TRBJ2-7; V gene: TRBV15; CDR3 length: 15; CDR3 protein: CATSRDRGITYEQYF; CDR3 DNA: TGTGCCACCAGCAGGGACAGGGGGATAACCTACGAGCAGTACTTC
clone size: -; D gene: -; J gene: TRBJ2-1; V gene: TRBV18; CDR3 length: 15; CDR3 protein: CASSPRWGSYNEQFF; CDR3 DNA: TGTGCCAGCTCACCAAGATGGGGCAGCTACAATGAGCAGTTCTTC
clone size: -; D gene: -; J gene: TRBJ1-5; V gene: TRBV30; CDR3 length: 13; CDR3 protein: CAWSQGSNQPQHF; CDR3 DNA: TGTGCCTGGAGTCAGGGGAGCAATCAGCCCCAGCATTTT
clone size: -; D gene: TRBD2; J gene: TRBJ2-4; V gene: TRBV7-3; CDR3 length: 19; CDR3 protein: CASSLELAGWALAKNIQYF; CDR3 DNA: TGTGCCAGCAGCTTAGAGCTAGCGGGGTGGGCTCTAGCCAAAAACATTCAGTACTTC
clone size: -; D gene: TRBD2; J gene: TRBJ2-1; V gene: TRBV27; CDR3 length: 16; CDR3 protein: CASSGRRLAGVTEQFF; CDR3 DNA: TGTGCCAGCAGTGGGCGTAGACTAGCGGGAGTTACTGAGCAGTTCTTC
clone size: -; D gene: -; J gene: TRBJ1-3; V gene: TRBV4-2; CDR3 length: 16; CDR3 protein: CASSQEDRLSGNTIYF; CDR3 DNA: TGTGCCAGCAGCCAAGAAGACAGGTTGTCTGGAAACACCATATATTTT
clone size: -; D gene: TRBD2; J gene: TRBJ2-1; V gene: TRBV5-4; CDR3 length: 16; CDR3 protein: CASSTRDGRSRNEQFF; CDR3 DNA: TGTGCCAGCAGTACCAGGGACGGGAGGAGCAGGAATGAGCAGTTCTTC
clone size: -; D gene: TRBD1; J gene: TRBJ1-1; V gene: TRBV2; CDR3 length: 14; CDR3 protein: CASSEAGQGTEAFF; CDR3 DNA: TGTGCCAGCAGTGAAGCGGGACAGGGGACTGAAGCTTTCTTT